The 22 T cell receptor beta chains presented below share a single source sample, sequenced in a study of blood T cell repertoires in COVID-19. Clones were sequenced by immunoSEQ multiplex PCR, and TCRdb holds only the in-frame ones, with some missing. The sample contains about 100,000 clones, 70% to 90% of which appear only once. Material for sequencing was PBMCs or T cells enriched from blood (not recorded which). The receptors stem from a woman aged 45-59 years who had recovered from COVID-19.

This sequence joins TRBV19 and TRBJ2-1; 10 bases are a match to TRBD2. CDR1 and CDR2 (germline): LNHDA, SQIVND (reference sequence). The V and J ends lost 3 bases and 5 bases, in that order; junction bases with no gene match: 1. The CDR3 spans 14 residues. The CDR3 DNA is TGTGCCAGTAGTATCGGACTAGCGGACAATGAGCAGTTCTTC. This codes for CASSIGLADNEQFF.

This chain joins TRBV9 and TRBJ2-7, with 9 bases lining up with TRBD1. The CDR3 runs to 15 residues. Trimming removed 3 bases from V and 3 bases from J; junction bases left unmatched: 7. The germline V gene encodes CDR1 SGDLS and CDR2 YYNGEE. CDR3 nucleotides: TGTGCCAGCAGCGCCAGATCGGGACAGGGCTACGAGCAGTACTTC. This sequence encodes CASSARSGQGYEQYF.

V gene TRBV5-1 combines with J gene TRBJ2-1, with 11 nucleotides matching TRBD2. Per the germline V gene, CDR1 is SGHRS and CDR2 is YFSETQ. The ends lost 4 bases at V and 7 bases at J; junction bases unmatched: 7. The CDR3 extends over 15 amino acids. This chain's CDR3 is CASSPTSGVGNEQFF. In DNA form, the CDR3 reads TGCGCCAGCAGCCCGACTAGCGGGGTGGGGAATGAGCAGTTCTTC. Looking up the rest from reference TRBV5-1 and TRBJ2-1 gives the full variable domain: KAGVTQTPRYLIKTRGQQVTLSCSPISGHRSVSWYQQTPGQGLQFLFEYFSETQRNKGNFPGRFSGRQFSNSRSEMNVSTLELGDSALYLCASSPTSGVGNEQFFGPGTRLTVL.

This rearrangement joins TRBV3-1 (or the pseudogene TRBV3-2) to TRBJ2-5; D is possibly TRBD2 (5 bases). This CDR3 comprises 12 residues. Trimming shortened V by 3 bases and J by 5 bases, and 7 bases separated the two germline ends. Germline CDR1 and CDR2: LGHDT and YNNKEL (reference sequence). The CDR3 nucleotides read TGTGCCAGCAGCCACTCGGGGGAGACCCAGTACTTC. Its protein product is CASSHSGETQYF.

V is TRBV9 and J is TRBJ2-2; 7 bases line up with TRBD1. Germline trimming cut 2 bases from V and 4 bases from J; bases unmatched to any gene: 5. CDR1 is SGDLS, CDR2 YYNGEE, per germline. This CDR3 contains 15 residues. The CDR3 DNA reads TGTGCCAGCAGCGTCCGGGACAGCGTCACCGGGGAGCTGTTTTTT. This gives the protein CASSVRDSVTGELFF.

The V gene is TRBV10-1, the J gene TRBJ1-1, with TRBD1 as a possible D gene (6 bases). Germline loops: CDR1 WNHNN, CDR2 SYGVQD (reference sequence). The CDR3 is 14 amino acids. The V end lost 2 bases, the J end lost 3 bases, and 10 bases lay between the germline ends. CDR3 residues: CASSETGTDTEAFF. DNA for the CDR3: TGCGCCAGCAGTGAGACAGGGACCGACACTGAAGCTTTCTTT.

CDR3: CASSSTGGGGEQYF. CDR3 coding DNA: TGCGCCAGCAGCTCGACAGGGGGCGGGGGTGAGCAGTACTTC. The chain has TRBV5-1 and TRBJ2-7, with TRBD1 matching 10 bases. Germline V gene data show CDR1 as SGHRS and CDR2 as YFSETQ. CDR3 length: 14 amino acids. J gave up 7 bases and V 3 bases, and 7 bases lay outside the gene matches.

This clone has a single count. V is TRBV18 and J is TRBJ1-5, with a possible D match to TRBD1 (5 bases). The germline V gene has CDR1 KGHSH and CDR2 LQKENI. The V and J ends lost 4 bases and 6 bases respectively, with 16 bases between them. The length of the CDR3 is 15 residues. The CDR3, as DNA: TGTGCCAGCTCACTAGGACACGAGACGAGTCAGCCCCAGCATTTT. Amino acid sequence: CASSLGHETSQPQHF.

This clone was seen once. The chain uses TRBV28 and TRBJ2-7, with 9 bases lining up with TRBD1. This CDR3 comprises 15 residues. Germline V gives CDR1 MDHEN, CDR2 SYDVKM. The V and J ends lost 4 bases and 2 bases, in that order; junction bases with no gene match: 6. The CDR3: CASSSGTGRAYEQYF. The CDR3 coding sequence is TGTGCCAGCAGTTCTGGGACAGGGCGAGCCTACGAGCAGTACTTC.

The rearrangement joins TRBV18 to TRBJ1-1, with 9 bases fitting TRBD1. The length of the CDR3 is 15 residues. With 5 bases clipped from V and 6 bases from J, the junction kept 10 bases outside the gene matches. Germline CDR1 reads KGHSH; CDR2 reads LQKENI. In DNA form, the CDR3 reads TGTGCCAGCTCATCCGGGACAGGGAAGGGGGCTGAAGCTTTCTTT. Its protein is CASSSGTGKGAEAFF.

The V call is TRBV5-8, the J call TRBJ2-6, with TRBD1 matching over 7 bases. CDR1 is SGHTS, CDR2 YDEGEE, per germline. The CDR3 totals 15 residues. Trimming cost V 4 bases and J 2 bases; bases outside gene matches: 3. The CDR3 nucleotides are TGTGCCAGCAGCCCGACAGGGACTGGGGCCAACGTCCTGACTTTC. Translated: CASSPTGTGANVLTF.

CDR3 amino acids: CASSLLEGGAYNEQFF. The CDR3 nucleotides are TGTGCCAGCAGCCTCCTAGAGGGGGGGGCCTACAATGAGCAGTTCTTC. The genes are TRBV3-1 (or the pseudogene TRBV3-2) and TRBJ2-1; TRBD2 is a possible D gene (7 bases). CDR3 length: 16 residues. Germline loops: CDR1 LGHDT, CDR2 YNNKEL (reference sequence). Trimming left V 4 bases short and J 2 bases short, with 15 bases between.

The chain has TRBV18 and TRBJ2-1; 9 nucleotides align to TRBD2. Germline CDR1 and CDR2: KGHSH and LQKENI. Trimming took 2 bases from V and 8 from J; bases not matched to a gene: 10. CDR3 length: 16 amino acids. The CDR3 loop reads CASSPETSGVMDEQFF. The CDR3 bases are TGTGCCAGCTCACCAGAGACTAGCGGAGTCATGGATGAGCAGTTCTTC.

This CDR3 reads CATRDSSGTYGYTF. As DNA, the CDR3 is TGTGCCACCAGAGACAGTTCAGGGACTTATGGCTACACCTTC. V usage is TRBV24-1 and J usage is TRBJ1-2, with a possible D match to TRBD1 (5 bases). Germline V gives CDR1 KGHDR, CDR2 SFDVKD. Trimming took off 7 bases at V and 5 bases at J, with 16 bases between the two ends. The CDR3 loop spans 14 amino acids.

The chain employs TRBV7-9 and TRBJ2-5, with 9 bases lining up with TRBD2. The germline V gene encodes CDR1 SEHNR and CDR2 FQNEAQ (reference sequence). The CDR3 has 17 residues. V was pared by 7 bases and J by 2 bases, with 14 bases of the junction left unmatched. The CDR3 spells CASNRGASGVIQETQYF. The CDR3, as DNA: TGTGCCAGCAACCGCGGGGCTAGCGGGGTCATTCAAGAGACCCAGTACTTC.

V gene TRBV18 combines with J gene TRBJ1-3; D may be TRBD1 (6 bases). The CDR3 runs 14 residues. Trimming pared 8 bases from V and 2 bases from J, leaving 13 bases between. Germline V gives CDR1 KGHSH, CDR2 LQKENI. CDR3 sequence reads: CASAEGETGNTIYF. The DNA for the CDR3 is TGTGCCAGCGCCGAGGGGGAGACTGGAAACACCATATATTTT.

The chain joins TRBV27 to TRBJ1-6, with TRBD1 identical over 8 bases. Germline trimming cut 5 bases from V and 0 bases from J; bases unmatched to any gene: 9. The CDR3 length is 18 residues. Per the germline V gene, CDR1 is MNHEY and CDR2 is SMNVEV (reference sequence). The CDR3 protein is CASSATGGKSSYNSPLHF. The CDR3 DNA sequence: TGTGCCAGCAGTGCCACAGGGGGTAAAAGCTCCTATAATTCACCCCTCCACTTT.

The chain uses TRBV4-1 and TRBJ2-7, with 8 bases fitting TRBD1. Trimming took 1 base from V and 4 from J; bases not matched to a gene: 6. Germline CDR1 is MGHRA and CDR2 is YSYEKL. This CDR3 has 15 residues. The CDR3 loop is CASSQAGTGHYEQYF. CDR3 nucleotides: TGCGCCAGCAGCCAAGCCGGGACAGGACATTACGAGCAGTACTTC.

CDR3 DNA: TGTGCCAGCAGGATGACAGGGGCCGGGTCCTACGAGCAGTACTTC. It yields the protein CASRMTGAGSYEQYF. The V call is TRBV28, the J call TRBJ2-7; TRBD1 agrees at 8 bases. The CDR3 consists of 15 residues. J was trimmed by 1 base and V by 6 bases; bases with no gene match: 8. The germline CDR1 and CDR2 sequences are MDHEN and SYDVKM.

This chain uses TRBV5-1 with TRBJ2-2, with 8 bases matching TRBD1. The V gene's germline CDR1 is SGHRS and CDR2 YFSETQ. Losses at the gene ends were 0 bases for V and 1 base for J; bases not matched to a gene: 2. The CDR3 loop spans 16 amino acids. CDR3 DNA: TGCGCCAGCAGCTTGGGGACAGGGCAGAACACCGGGGAGCTGTTTTTT. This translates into CASSLGTGQNTGELFF.

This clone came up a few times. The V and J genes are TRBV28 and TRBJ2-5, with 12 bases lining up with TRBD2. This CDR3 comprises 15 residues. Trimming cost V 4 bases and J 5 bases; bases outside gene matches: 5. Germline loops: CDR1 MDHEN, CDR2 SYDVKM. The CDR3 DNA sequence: TGTGCCAGCAGTTCACTAGCGGGGGGTTCGGAGACCCAGTACTTC. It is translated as CASSSLAGGSETQYF.

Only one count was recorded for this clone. This CDR3 is CASSARDRVGISYGYTF. The CDR3 coding sequence is TGTGCCAGCAGCGCCAGGGACAGGGTCGGAATCAGCTATGGCTACACCTTC. The chain uses TRBV7-9 and TRBJ1-2; 9 nucleotides match TRBD1. The germline gives CDR1 SEHNR, CDR2 FQNEAQ (reference sequence). The V and J ends lost 5 bases and 4 bases, in that order; junction bases with no gene match: 14. The CDR3 is 17 amino acids.